The present TCR beta chain was sequenced within a study of OX40 agonist ivuxolimab in advanced cancers. Study as a whole: The patients' treatment was ivuxolimab, an agonistic anti-OX40 (CD134) antibody. Averaging about 60 years in age, with a range of roughly 20 to 80, the cohort was 82.7% male. Every patient in dose escalation had hepatocellular carcinoma, melanoma, renal cell or head and neck cancer.

Trimming left V 6 bases short and J 11 bases short, with 16 bases between. The germline gives CDR1 MDHEN, CDR2 SYDVKM. CDR3 length equals 12 residues. Remarks on this clone: Its antigen is undetermined.

Study results and caveats: Partial responders at 0.1-3.0 mg/kg had among the lowest clonal expansion.

Only in-frame clones appear in the TCRdb table, and some are missing; sequencing was by immunoSEQ multiplex PCR. The data contain tens of thousands of clones, about 85% of them singletons. The sequence derives from an adult with an advanced solid tumor such as melanoma, head and neck, liver or kidney cancer. This chain uses TRBV28 with TRBJ1-1, with D possibly matching TRBD1 (6 bases). The sample was CD4+ or CD8+ T cells sorted from blood, taken in a trial of the OX40 agonist ivuxolimab. CDR3 residues: CASRGGGWLAFF. CDR3 nucleotides: TGTGCCAGCAGGGGAGGGGGGTGGCTGGCTTTCTTT.